This T cell receptor (beta chain) was sequenced during a study of cytomegalovirus exposure and HLA in healthy donors. Study outcomes and limitations: The authors reported that TCR beta sequences could predict HLA-A and HLA-B alleles. These predictions were accurate for most subjects in the first cohort. Other equally common chains were less clonally expanded than HLA-associated TCR beta chains, a later analysis showed. Published work reported that the classifier diagnosed cytomegalovirus status with high specificity and sensitivity.

With regard to this clone: No antigen is known for it.

13 Jbeta primers and 60 Vbeta primers were used for the PCR. Some clones are missing from TCRdb's copy, which holds only in-frame ones; the method was immunoSEQ multiplex PCR. The sample contains about 150,000 clones, 60% to 80% of which appear only once. Per germline, CDR1 SGHRS and CDR2 YFSETQ. Trimming took 4 bases from V and 4 from J; bases not matched to a gene: 5. This CDR3 spans 14 amino acids. This TCR came from a woman between 25 and 40 years old in good health and CMV-seronegative. The sample comprised PBMCs. This chain joins TRBV5-1 and TRBJ1-3; 7 bases map to TRBD1. The CDR3 region has the DNA TGCGCCAGCAGCGCGACAGGGTCCGGAAACACCATATATTTT. Its protein product is CASSATGSGNTIYF.